This T cell receptor (beta chain) stems from a study of T cell repertoires in cytomegalovirus infection. Study-wide context: In public TCR beta signatures, there were indications of both CMV infection and matching HLA type.

Between the trimmed V and J ends, which lost 7 bases and 4 bases, there was a span of 13 bases. CDR3 length equals 13 residues. Germline values: CDR1 MNHEY, CDR2 SVGAGI. Note on this clonotype: Its antigen is unidentified.

TCRdb passed the reads through MiXCR, listing each CDR3 protein once. Here the sample spans approximately 990,000 distinct CDR3 sequences, about a third being singletons. The sequence derives from a human donor in good health (CMV status not recorded). Some clones in this sample may be carry-over from other donors' samples. The specimen comprised cultured CD8+ T cells from PBMCs, sampled from culture after CMV antigen stimulation. The V gene is TRBV6-5, the J gene TRBJ1-2, with a possible D match to TRBD1 (5 bases). The CDR3 is CASTPGRSYGYTF. Written as DNA, the CDR3 is TGTGCCAGCACGCCGGGACGGTCCTATGGCTACACCTTC.